Listed below are T cell receptor beta chains from one sample, sequenced in a study of identical twins. MiXCR, run by TCRdb on the 5' RACE reads, gives a single entry per CDR3 protein. The profile shows fewer than 650,000 distinct CDR3 sequences, about 7% of them singletons. The data also belong to a second study, concerning yellow fever vaccine responses in identical twins.

The sequencing input was PBMCs. Receptors originate from a woman under 30 in good health. Each CDR3 is given with its conserved first and last residue. The D gene is left open where the match is weak. Clone size is shown for a subset of rows, as once, few, many or a class of expanded clone.

D gene	clone size	V gene	J gene	CDR3 protein	CDR3 DNA
-	many	TRBV29-1	TRBJ2-7	CSARRGVISYEQYF	TGCAGCGCCCGAAGGGGTGTCATCTCCTACGAGCAGTACTTC
TRBD1	few	TRBV18	TRBJ2-1	CASSPPWQGAGEQFF	TGTGCCAGCTCACCACCGTGGCAGGGGGCAGGTGAGCAGTTCTTC
TRBD1	few	TRBV10-3	TRBJ1-1	CAISPDRGNTEAFF	TGTGCCATCAGTCCGGACAGGGGGAACACTGAAGCTTTCTTT
-	-	TRBV12-3/TRBV12-4	TRBJ2-7	CASSLWQNEQYF	TGTGCCAGCAGTTTATGGCAGAACGAGCAGTACTTC
-	-	TRBV12-3/TRBV12-4	TRBJ1-2	CASTEGGGYGYTF	TGTGCCAGCACCGAGGGTGGCGGCTATGGCTACACCTTC
-	few	TRBV18	TRBJ2-3	CASSLGHRTDTQYF	TGTGCCAGCTCACTAGGACATCGCACAGATACGCAGTATTTT
-	many	TRBV6-1	TRBJ1-2	CASSEGVFRQISYGYTF	TGTGCCAGCAGTGAAGGCGTTTTTCGGCAGATTTCTTATGGCTACACCTTC
-	-	TRBV20-1	TRBJ2-2	CSARVGTRNTGELFF	TGCAGTGCTAGAGTCGGGACACGGAACACCGGGGAGCTGTTTTTT
-	-	TRBV6-4	TRBJ2-3	CATRVQAGGQDTQYF	TGTGCCACCCGCGTACAGGCGGGTGGTCAAGATACGCAGTATTTT
-	few	TRBV24-1	TRBJ2-1	CATSEATYNEQFF	TGTGCCACCAGTGAAGCCACGTACAATGAGCAGTTCTTC
-	few	TRBV20-1	TRBJ2-3	CSAKTRDTQYF	TGCAGTGCAAAGACGAGAGATACGCAGTATTTT
-	many	TRBV29-1	TRBJ2-3	CSADSGLTDTQYF	TGCAGCGCCGACTCGGGGTTGACAGATACGCAGTATTTT
-	many	TRBV5-1	TRBJ2-1	CASSPGTGPSEQFF	TGCGCCAGCAGCCCGGGGACTGGCCCAAGCGAGCAGTTCTTC
TRBD2	many	TRBV5-1	TRBJ2-3	CASSLRGLYTDTQYF	TGCGCCAGCAGCTTGCGGGGACTATACACAGATACGCAGTATTTT
-	many	TRBV27	TRBJ2-3	CASTLSSAGTDTQYF	TGTGCCAGCACCCTATCCTCAGCGGGCACAGATACGCAGTATTTT
-	-	TRBV5-1	TRBJ2-3	CASSLTRGGRTDTQYF	TGCGCCAGCAGCTTGACTCGCGGAGGGAGGACAGATACGCAGTATTTT
TRBD2	many	TRBV20-1	TRBJ2-7	CSARKGTSDGEQYF	TGCAGTGCTAGAAAGGGGACTAGCGATGGCGAGCAGTACTTC
-	-	TRBV10-3	TRBJ1-1	CAIMSQGDTEAFF	TGTGCCATCATGTCACAGGGTGACACTGAAGCTTTCTTT
TRBD2	many	TRBV12-3/TRBV12-4	TRBJ2-5	CASSPTSETQYF	TGTGCCAGCAGTCCGACTAGCGAGACCCAGTACTTC
-	-	TRBV20-1	TRBJ1-1	CSAVTGRNTEAFF	TGCAGTGCTGTGACGGGACGGAACACTGAAGCTTTCTTT
TRBD2	many	TRBV7-8	TRBJ2-3	CASSTRTSAGLKGTDTQYF	TGTGCCAGCAGCACCCGGACTAGTGCGGGCCTAAAGGGCACAGATACGCAGTATTTT
-	-	TRBV5-1	TRBJ2-3	CASSRPDSSSTDTQYF	TGCGCCAGCAGCAGGCCGGACAGTTCTAGCACAGATACGCAGTATTTT
-	few	TRBV5-5	TRBJ2-7	CASSIQVISYEQYF	TGTGCCAGCAGCATACAGGTTATCTCCTACGAGCAGTACTTC
TRBD2	many	TRBV7-8	TRBJ2-3	CASRKAGVTDTQYF	TGTGCCAGCAGGAAGGCGGGGGTGACAGATACGCAGTATTTT
-	few	TRBV3-1	TRBJ1-1	CASSQAWGGSTEAFF	TGTGCCAGCAGCCAAGCCTGGGGGGGCAGCACTGAAGCTTTCTTT
TRBD2	few	TRBV10-3	TRBJ2-1	CAISRGVAPSSYNEQFF	TGTGCCATCAGCCGGGGGGTGGCGCCGAGCTCCTACAATGAGCAGTTCTTC
TRBD2	-	TRBV4-1	TRBJ2-1	CASSQDGAGAYNEQFF	TGCGCCAGCAGCCAAGATGGCGCGGGAGCCTACAATGAGCAGTTCTTC
-	few	TRBV20-1	TRBJ1-1	CSARSSQENTEAFF	TGCAGTGCTAGATCCTCTCAGGAGAACACTGAAGCTTTCTTT
-	-	TRBV4-2	TRBJ2-1	CASSQFLVGIGEGEQFF	TGTGCCAGCAGCCAATTTCTAGTAGGGATAGGCGAGGGTGAGCAGTTCTTC
-	-	TRBV15	TRBJ2-1	CATSRGDSPQYEQFF	TGTGCCACCAGCAGAGGGGACTCCCCCCAATATGAGCAGTTCTTC
TRBD1	many	TRBV10-3	TRBJ2-2	CAISDGQGGVNAGELFF	TGTGCCATCAGTGACGGACAGGGAGGTGTGAACGCCGGGGAGCTGTTTTTT
-	few	TRBV5-5	TRBJ2-3	CASISGRLGGGSTDTQYF	TGTGCCAGCATATCTGGTCGTTTGGGGGGAGGAAGCACAGATACGCAGTATTTT
-	many	TRBV4-1	TRBJ1-2	CASSQDGRNYGYTF	TGCGCCAGCAGCCAAGACGGACGGAACTATGGCTACACCTTC
TRBD1	-	TRBV7-9	TRBJ2-1	CASSLEAGGAYEQFF	TGTGCCAGCAGCTTAGAGGCAGGGGGCGCCTATGAGCAGTTCTTC
-	many	TRBV10-3	TRBJ1-1	CAINQGPNMNTEAFF	TGTGCCATCAACCAGGGACCTAACATGAACACTGAAGCTTTCTTT
-	few	TRBV6-5	TRBJ2-2	CATHHVRELFF	TGTGCCACCCATCATGTCCGGGAGCTGTTTTTT
-	-	TRBV3-1	TRBJ2-5	CASSQGGGSETQYF	TGTGCCAGCAGCCAAGGTGGCGGTAGCGAGACCCAGTACTTC
TRBD2	few	TRBV5-1	TRBJ2-3	CASSDDRGGPTDTQYF	TGCGCCAGCAGCGACGACCGCGGGGGGCCCACAGATACGCAGTATTTT
-	many	TRBV10-3	TRBJ2-3	CAIKDPFTDTQYF	TGTGCCATCAAGGACCCTTTCACAGATACGCAGTATTTT
-	many	TRBV12-3/TRBV12-4	TRBJ1-2	CASSFRIDGYTF	TGTGCCAGCAGTTTTCGTATCGACGGCTACACCTTC
-	-	TRBV6-4	TRBJ2-2	CASSAHEATGELFF	TGTGCCAGCAGTGCCCACGAGGCGACCGGGGAGCTGTTTTTT
TRBD2	-	TRBV7-2	TRBJ2-3	CASSIAGTLGDTQYF	TGTGCCAGTTCGATAGCGGGAACCCTGGGGGATACGCAGTATTTT
-	-	TRBV5-1	TRBJ1-5	CASSLSSDPNQPQHF	TGCGCCAGCAGCTTGTCGTCGGACCCCAATCAGCCCCAGCATTTT
-	many	TRBV12-3/TRBV12-4	TRBJ2-5	CASSLQRGAGETQYF	TGTGCCAGCAGTCTCCAGCGCGGAGCCGGGGAGACCCAGTACTTC
TRBD1	many	TRBV4-1	TRBJ2-2	CASSQVILQGALSTGELFF	TGCGCCAGCAGCCAAGTAATATTACAGGGGGCCTTGAGCACCGGGGAGCTGTTTTTT
TRBD2	few	TRBV2	TRBJ2-1	CASSRGLAGSYNEQFF	TGTGCCAGCAGTCGCGGACTAGCGGGCTCCTACAATGAGCAGTTCTTC
TRBD2	-	TRBV6-5	TRBJ2-3	CASSTYSGVGTDTQYF	TGTGCCAGCAGTACTTATAGCGGGGTCGGTACAGATACGCAGTATTTT
-	-	TRBV28	TRBJ1-1	CASGSMNTEAFF	TGTGCCAGCGGCAGCATGAACACTGAAGCTTTCTTT
-	many	TRBV5-1	TRBJ2-3	CASKLDVGWSTDTQYF	TGCGCCAGCAAACTCGATGTAGGCTGGAGCACAGATACGCAGTATTTT
TRBD2	many	TRBV12-3/TRBV12-4	TRBJ2-3	CASSPGLAGVADTQYF	TGTGCCAGCAGCCCAGGACTAGCGGGAGTGGCAGATACGCAGTATTTT